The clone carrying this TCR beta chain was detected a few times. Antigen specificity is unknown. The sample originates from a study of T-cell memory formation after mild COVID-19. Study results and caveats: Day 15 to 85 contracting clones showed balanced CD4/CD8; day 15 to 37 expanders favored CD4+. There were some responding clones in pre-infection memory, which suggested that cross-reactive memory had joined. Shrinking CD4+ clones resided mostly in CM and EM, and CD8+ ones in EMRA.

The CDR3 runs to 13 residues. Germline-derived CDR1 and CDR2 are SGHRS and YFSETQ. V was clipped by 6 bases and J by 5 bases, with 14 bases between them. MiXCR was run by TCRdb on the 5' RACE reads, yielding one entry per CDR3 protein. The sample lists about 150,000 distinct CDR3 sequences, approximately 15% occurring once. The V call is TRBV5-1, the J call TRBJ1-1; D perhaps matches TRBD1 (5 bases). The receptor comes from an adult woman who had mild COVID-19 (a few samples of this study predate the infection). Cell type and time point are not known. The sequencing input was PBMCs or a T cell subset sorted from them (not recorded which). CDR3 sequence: CASMNGGGTEAFF. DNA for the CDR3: TGCGCCAGCATGAACGGGGGTGGGACTGAAGCTTTCTTT.